Following are 8 T cell receptor beta chains from one sample sequenced in a study of T cell responses to AZD1222 COVID-19 vaccine. Measured with immunoSEQ multiplex PCR; TCRdb has only the in-frame clones, and not every one. The data show more than 95,000 clones, around 89% seen once. The source material was peripheral blood, sampled on day 0 of AZD1222 vaccination. The source is an adult in good health.

V gene TRBV15 combines with J gene TRBJ1-1; no reliable D call. Trimming left V 3 bases short and J 6 bases short, with 11 bases between. The CDR3 is made up of 13 amino acids. The germline V gene has CDR1 LNHNV and CDR2 YYDKDF (reference sequence). The CDR3 reads CATSRDHGAEAFF. The CDR3 nucleotides are TGTGCCACCAGCAGGGACCATGGCGCTGAAGCTTTCTTT. Together with reference TRBV15 and TRBJ1-1, the CDR3 gives the full variable domain: DAMVIQNPRYQVTQFGKPVTLSCSQTLNHNVMYWYQQKSSQAPKLLFHYYDKDFNNEADTPDNFQSRRPNTSFCFLDIRSPGLGDTAMYLCATSRDHGAEAFFGQGTRLTVV.

The rearrangement joins TRBV5-1 to TRBJ2-7, with D hard to call. CDR1 SGHRS and CDR2 YFSETQ come from the germline V gene. The CDR3 is made up of 17 amino acids. Trimming took 0 bases from V and 1 from J, leaving 17 bases between them. Here the CDR3 DNA reads TGCGCCAGCAGCTTGGCCGCCTCTGCTGAGAATTCCTACGAGCAGTACTTC. Its protein is CASSLAASAENSYEQYF.

The chain links TRBV9 to TRBJ2-5; TRBD2 matches 14 bases. CDR1 is SGDLS and CDR2 is YYNGEE in the germline V gene. The trim removed 0 bases at V and 2 bases at J, leaving 6 bases unmatched. The CDR3 runs 18 residues. The CDR3 nucleotides read TGTGCCAGCAGCGTAGGGACTAGCGGGGGGATTGTACAAGAGACCCAGTACTTC. This codes for CASSVGTSGGIVQETQYF.

This chain links TRBV7-9 with TRBJ1-4; possible D gene TRBD1, 5 bases. CDR3 length: 16 amino acids. Deletions cut 5 bases from V and 8 bases from J, with 21 bases between. Germline CDR1 and CDR2: SEHNR and FQNEAQ (reference sequence). CDR3 sequence: CASSRRQWQGWEKLFF. CDR3 DNA: TGTGCCAGCAGCCGACGGCAATGGCAGGGCTGGGAAAAACTGTTTTTT.

This sequence joins TRBV29-1 and TRBJ1-2; D gene unclear. This CDR3 contains 11 residues. CDR1 is SQVTM and CDR2 is ANQGSEA in the germline V gene. V lost 6 bases and J lost 8, with 13 bases in between. The CDR3 nucleotides read TGCAGCGTCCTCGGACGTAACGGCTACACCTTC. This gives the protein CSVLGRNGYTF.

This rearrangement joins TRBV18 to TRBJ1-1, with D tentatively TRBD1 (5 bases). The CDR3 consists of 15 residues. V shed 5 bases and J shed 1 base, with 14 bases lying between them. Germline V gene lookup returns CDR1 KGHSH and CDR2 LQKENI. CDR3 coding DNA: TGTGCCAGCTCATCCGAGGACACACAGAACACTGAAGCTTTCTTT. Its protein is CASSSEDTQNTEAFF.

The gene calls are TRBV7-8 and TRBJ2-2; D might be TRBD2 (6 bases). Trimming stripped 2 bases from V and 2 bases from J, with 15 bases between. CDR1 and CDR2 (germline): SGHVS, FQNEAQ. CDR3 length: 17 amino acids. CDR3 DNA: TGTGCCAGCAGCTTATATTTTGGGACTTCTAACACCGGGGAGCTGTTTTTT. Protein sequence: CASSLYFGTSNTGELFF.

This rearrangement joins TRBV12-5 to TRBJ2-1; 11 bases are a match to TRBD2. Germline CDR1 is LGHNT and CDR2 is FRNRAP. Losses at the gene ends were 6 bases for V and 8 bases for J; bases not matched to a gene: 6. The CDR3 totals 14 residues. CDR3 region: CASGASGGSYEQFF. CDR3 in DNA: TGTGCTAGTGGGGCTAGCGGGGGGAGCTATGAGCAGTTCTTC.